Described below is a single T cell receptor (beta chain) sequence and its context. Its target is unknown. The data were taken from a study of T cell responses to AZD1222 COVID-19 vaccine. General observations from the study: All repertoire sampling was performed exclusively after the peak T cell response. AZD1222 recipients seropositive at baseline numbered only 5 or 6. When two AZD1222 doses had been given, Spike-specific TCR breadth and depth rose.

The CDR3 sequence is 15 residues long. The germline gives CDR1 SGDLS, CDR2 YYNGEE. Deletions cut 0 bases from V and 2 bases from J, with 9 bases between. TCRdb keeps only in-frame clones here, not all; method: immunoSEQ multiplex PCR. The table lists 120,000 to 150,000 clones, approximately 90% of them singletons. The sequence came from an adult in good health. The rearrangement joins TRBV9 to TRBJ1-3; D might be TRBD1 (5 bases). The sample in question was peripheral blood, obtained on day 0 of MenACWY control vaccination. In DNA form, the CDR3 reads TGTGCCAGCAGCGTAGAGAGCAGGGCTGGAAACACCATATATTTT. Translated, it gives CASSVESRAGNTIYF.